This T cell receptor (beta chain) was sequenced in a study of T-cell memory formation after mild COVID-19. In the study overall: Among the donors, TCR clusters were largely specific to each donor.

TCRdb reanalysed the 5' RACE reads using MiXCR and keeps one entry per CDR3 protein. Of about 170,000 distinct CDR3 sequences in the sample, under 15% were seen once. The germline V and J ends were trimmed by 1 base and 7 bases, with 12 bases remaining between them. From germline, CDR1 is MNHEY and CDR2 SVGAGI. The CDR3 loop spans 14 amino acids. This clonotype was seen a few times. Input material: PBMCs or a T cell subset sorted from them (not recorded which). This sequence originates from a man between 18 and 35 years old who had mild COVID-19 (a few samples of this study predate the infection). Cell type and time point are not known. V is TRBV6-5 and J is TRBJ2-3; a weak D match, TRBD2 (7 bases). The DNA for the CDR3 is TGTGCCAGCAGTTACTACGGGGGGCGGAATACGCAGTATTTT. Translating gives CASSYYGGRNTQYF.